The source of this TCR beta chain is a study of T cells in Graves' hyperthyroidism and ophthalmopathy. This clonotype showed up many times. The CDR3 totals 16 residues. The V segment lost 8 bases and the J segment 3 bases; nucleotides outside the gene matches: 8. Germline CDR1 and CDR2: SGHTA and FQGNSA. The CDR3 regions of TCR beta were amplified from RNA transcripts. Carried out on the TCR CDR3, a first-round RT-PCR used the HTBI primer set. TCRdb analysed the multiplex PCR reads with MiXCR anew, one entry per CDR3 protein. The sample includes about 400,000 distinct CDR3 sequences, just under 15% seen only once; the top ten take about 33%.

The chain recombines TRBV7-2 with TRBJ2-2; 11 positions match TRBD2. This receptor was identified in a woman aged 30 to 39 with Graves' hyperthyroidism. Sequenced material: blood. The CDR3 nucleotides read TGTGCCAGCCGCCATCAACTAGCGGGAGACACCGGGGAGCTGTTTTTT. It encodes CASRHQLAGDTGELFF.